This TCR beta chain emerged from a study of cytomegalovirus exposure and HLA in healthy donors. About the study: A later analysis reported the approximately 120 validation repertoires used the same platform as the approximately 650 first-cohort repertoires. Points from the study as a whole: Using the classifier, cytomegalovirus status was reportedly diagnosed with high specificity and sensitivity. There were some 150 TCR beta chains listed as cytomegalovirus-associated.

Per the germline V gene, CDR1 is KGHSH and CDR2 is LQKENI. This CDR3 contains 16 residues. Trimming pared 6 bases from V and 3 bases from J, leaving 20 bases between. A word on this clone: The antigen remains unidentified.

Here immunoSEQ multiplex PCR was the method, and the copy in TCRdb shows in-frame clones only, minus some. Seen here are roughly 130,000 clones, around 89% observed once, and the top ten hold 6.2%. The TCR sequence derives from a woman aged 25-40 years in good health and CMV-seropositive. The sequenced sample was PBMCs. The rearrangement joins TRBV18 to TRBJ2-5; tentative D call: TRBD1 (5 bases). CDR3 nucleotides: TGTGCCAGCTCCACCACAGGTCAAGTTCTCGAAGAGACCCAGTACTTC. Protein product: CASSTTGQVLEETQYF.